This T cell receptor beta chain was found in a study of T-cell memory formation after mild COVID-19 (dated by TCRdb to the early 2020s). About the full investigation: TCR sequence clusters from the two donors were found to be largely donor specific. In a couple of donors, T-cell clones that expanded and contracted after mild COVID-19 were tracked by sequencing TCRalpha and TCRbeta repertoires over time. Two young, previously healthy adult volunteers, one female and one male, were included in the cohort.

The data were produced on an Illumina NovaSeq 6000. TCRalpha and TCRbeta cDNA libraries were built by 5'RACE with constant-segment primers, adding sample barcodes and unique molecular identifiers. Trizol reagent was used to extract RNA from every sample. The libraries were amplified in two PCR steps, and the second step added a second sample barcode and Illumina TruSeq adapters. Sequencing of the libraries was done on an Illumina NovaSeq, producing 2 x 150 bp paired-end reads. On the study's bioinformatics: Demultiplexing of reads and collapsing into UMI-guided consensus sequences were performed with migec v1.2.7. Using mixcr v2.1.11, UMI consensuses were aligned to TRA and TRB V and J templates and then assembled into clonotypes. Expanded or contracted clonotypes were those called significant by both edgeR and NoisET, with noise models trained on biological replicates. For edgeR calls, a false discovery rate-adjusted p below 0.01 and a log2 fold-change threshold of 1 were applied. As an exploratory analysis of dynamics, PCA with hierarchical clustering was applied to max-normalized trajectories of the 1000 most abundant clonotypes. Each responding clone was given a CD4 or CD8 phenotype based on the CD4+ and CD8+ repertoires, which had been sequenced separately. TCRdb's own reprocessing of the public reads used fastp at Q25 and MiXCR and kept productive beta chains. Every CDR3 protein is listed once, alongside the most common genes and DNA of its rows. These V and J calls rely on TCRdb rather than the paper's analysis. The sample contains around 130,000 distinct CDR3 sequences, about 6% of them found a single time. The ten largest clones capture approximately 2.3% of the sample.

Here is what the overall study found, with its caveats: The study included only a couple of mild cases, and larger cohorts that include severe cases with pre-infection samples were judged to be necessary. Contracting CD4+ clones appeared mostly in the CM and EM memory subsets, whereas CD8+ clones were enriched in EMRA. The detection of some responding clones in pre-infection memory suggests that pre-existing cross-reactive memory T cells joined the SARS-CoV-2 response. From day 15 to 85, contracting clones showed balanced CD4/CD8 phenotypes, whereas a second wave of clones that expanded from day 15 to 37 leaned towards CD4+. SARS-CoV-2 specificity of the second-wave clones peaking on day 37 was not confirmed.

PBMCs were isolated by Ficoll-Paque density gradient centrifugation. This clonotype was detected ten times or more. The clone's antigen remains unknown. Base qualities are not recorded, but no much larger clone differs from it by a single base. Measured from the cysteine to the phenylalanine, the CDR3 is 16 residues long. Of all the DNA, just the CDR3 is kept, 48 bases in frame from base 1. CDR1 and CDR2 (KGHDR, SFDVKD) derive from the germline V gene. V is cut back by 5 bases and J by 0 bases, with 9 bases in the junction unmatched. The source is an adult woman who had mild COVID-19 (a few samples of this study predate the infection). The sample titles of this study are shuffled in the database, so cell type and time point are left out; the donor was told from shared clones. Here the chain combines TRBV24-1 and TRBJ2-7; 7 middle bases align to TRBD1. Sequencing used PBMCs or a T cell subset sorted from them (not recorded which). The CDR3: CATSARGQPSSYEQYF. The DNA reads as follows: TGTGCCACCAGTGCCAGGGGACAGCCCAGCTCCTACGAGCAGTACTTC.